The clone carrying this TCR beta chain was recorded a few times. This CDR3 comprises 14 residues. With 5 bases removed from V and 2 bases from J, the gap between germline ends came to 10 bases. Looked up from germline, CDR1 is SNHLY and CDR2 is FYNNEI. Since all of the isolated RNA was reverse transcribed, expressed TCRB transcripts were what got sequenced. Data came from immunoSEQ multiplex PCR; TCRdb stores just in-frame clones and leaves some out. The top ten clones hold 0.02% to 0.025% of a sample with some 900,000 clones, roughly a sixth of them seen once. The source of the sample is a study of beta chain features in type 1 diabetes.

The specimen sequenced was naive CD4+ T cells from blood. The genes are TRBV2 and TRBJ2-1; a possible D gene is TRBD1 (5 bases). This receptor was taken from a woman aged 18 to 35 in good health. This chain's CDR3 is CASSKRQTYNEQFF. The CDR3 DNA sequence: TGTGCCAGCAGTAAACGACAGACCTACAATGAGCAGTTCTTC.